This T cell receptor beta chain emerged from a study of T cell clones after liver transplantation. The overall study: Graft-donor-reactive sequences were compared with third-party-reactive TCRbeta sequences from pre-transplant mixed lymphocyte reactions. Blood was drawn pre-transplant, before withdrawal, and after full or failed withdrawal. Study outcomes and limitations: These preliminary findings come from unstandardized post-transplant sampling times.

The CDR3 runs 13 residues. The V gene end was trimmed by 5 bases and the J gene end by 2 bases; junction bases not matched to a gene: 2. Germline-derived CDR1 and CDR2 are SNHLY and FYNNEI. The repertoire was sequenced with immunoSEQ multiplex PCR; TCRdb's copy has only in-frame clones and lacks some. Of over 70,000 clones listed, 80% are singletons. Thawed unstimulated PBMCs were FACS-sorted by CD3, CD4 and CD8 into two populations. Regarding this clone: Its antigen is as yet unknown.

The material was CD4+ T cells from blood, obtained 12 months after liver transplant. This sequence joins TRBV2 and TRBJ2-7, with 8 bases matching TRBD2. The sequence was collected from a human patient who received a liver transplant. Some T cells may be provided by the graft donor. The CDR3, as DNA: TGTGCCAGCAGTCGGGAGGGACCCTACGAGCAGTACTTC. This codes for CASSREGPYEQYF.